The TCR beta chain described here comes from a study of T cells in Graves' hyperthyroidism and ophthalmopathy. Study outcomes and limitations: In simple terms, a model built on 13 V-J features told ophthalmopathy apart from stable hyperthyroidism. Blood also showed most of the thyroid clonotypes that were expanded above 0.001. The model identified upcoming ophthalmopathy a median 6.5 months ahead of onset.

The length of the CDR3 is 11 residues. Germline lookup yields CDR1 SQVTM and CDR2 ANQGSEA. V lost 6 bases, J lost 10 bases, and 12 bases lay in between. With respect to this clonotype: No antigen is known for it.

Researchers barred patients who had uncontrolled infection, other autoimmune disease, pregnancy or lactation. TCR beta CDR3 region amplification was performed from RNA transcripts. The HTBI set primed first-round TCR CDR3 RT-PCR. TCRdb reprocessed the multiplex PCR reads with MiXCR, giving one entry per CDR3 protein. The sample carries some 440,000 distinct CDR3 sequences, around 14% recorded once. The sequenced sample consisted of blood. The chain recombines TRBV29-1 with TRBJ1-4; D perhaps matches TRBD1 (6 bases). The TCR sequence derives from a woman under 30 with Graves' hyperthyroidism. CDR3 DNA sequence: TGCAGCGTGTTACAGGGAGGAAAACTGTTTTTT. As protein: CSVLQGGKLFF.